The rows below give T cell receptor beta chains drawn from one sample of a study of shared clonotypes between healthy human individuals. The data were produced by immunoSEQ multiplex PCR, yet TCRdb's version contains in-frame clones alone and is incomplete. The sample comprises around 430,000 clones, more than 75% of which are singletons, and roughly 13% rests with the top ten. Sequencing was done on a sample of PBMCs. Receptors were obtained from a woman in her thirties or forties in good health. Some clones in this sample may be carry-over from other donors' samples. CDR3s include the opening cysteine and the closing phenylalanine or tryptophan. Fields, in order: J gene, clone size, D gene, V gene, CDR3 protein, CDR3 DNA. D genes are given only for firm matches. Some rows have no size entry. The others give once, few or many, or a class for an expanded clone.

j_call: TRBJ1-5; clone_size: -; d_call: -; v_call: TRBV9; cdr3_aa: CASSQAERQPQHF; cdr3_nt: TGTGCCAGCAGCCAGGCTGAGAGGCAGCCCCAGCATTTT
j_call: TRBJ2-5; clone_size: few; d_call: -; v_call: TRBV7-9; cdr3_aa: CASSLVGGETQYF; cdr3_nt: TGTGCCAGCAGCTTAGTAGGGGGAGAGACCCAGTACTTC
j_call: TRBJ2-3; clone_size: -; d_call: -; v_call: TRBV7-3; cdr3_aa: CASSLSAGGIGGDTQYF; cdr3_nt: TGTGCCAGCAGCTTATCGGCTGGCGGGATAGGGGGAGATACGCAGTATTTT
j_call: TRBJ2-6; clone_size: -; d_call: -; v_call: TRBV28; cdr3_aa: CASSLQDGANVLTF; cdr3_nt: TGTGCCAGCAGTTTACAGGACGGGGCCAACGTCCTGACTTTC
j_call: TRBJ1-1; clone_size: -; d_call: TRBD1; v_call: TRBV5-1; cdr3_aa: CASSPKDRGEAFF; cdr3_nt: TGCGCCAGCAGCCCAAAAGACAGGGGAGAAGCTTTCTTT
j_call: TRBJ2-5; clone_size: -; d_call: -; v_call: TRBV29-1; cdr3_aa: CSVDLEQETQYF; cdr3_nt: TGCAGCGTTGACCTGGAGCAAGAGACCCAGTACTTC
j_call: TRBJ1-5; clone_size: -; d_call: TRBD1; v_call: TRBV4-3; cdr3_aa: CASSQATGVGNQPQHF; cdr3_nt: TGCGCCAGCAGCCAGGCCACAGGGGTTGGCAATCAGCCCCAGCATTTT
j_call: TRBJ2-5; clone_size: -; d_call: -; v_call: TRBV27; cdr3_aa: CASSSSIREETQYF; cdr3_nt: TGTGCCAGCAGTTCCTCGATACGGGAAGAGACCCAGTACTTC
j_call: TRBJ2-7; clone_size: -; d_call: TRBD1; v_call: TRBV28; cdr3_aa: CASRTTKGQRIYEQYF; cdr3_nt: TGTGCCAGCAGGACAACCAAGGGACAGAGAATCTACGAGCAGTACTTC
j_call: TRBJ1-4; clone_size: -; d_call: TRBD1; v_call: TRBV7-9; cdr3_aa: CASSSWGTGATNEKLFF; cdr3_nt: TGTGCCAGCAGCTCCTGGGGGACAGGTGCAACTAATGAAAAACTGTTTTTT
j_call: TRBJ1-2; clone_size: -; d_call: TRBD1; v_call: TRBV6-6; cdr3_aa: CATSRTGDYGYTF; cdr3_nt: TGTGCCACCTCCAGGACAGGGGACTATGGCTACACCTTC
j_call: TRBJ1-1; clone_size: once; d_call: -; v_call: TRBV7-8; cdr3_aa: CASSLVVGNTEAFF; cdr3_nt: TGTGCCAGCAGCTTAGTGGTGGGGAACACTGAAGCTTTCTTT
j_call: TRBJ2-5; clone_size: -; d_call: -; v_call: TRBV7-6; cdr3_aa: CASSFGPRETQYF; cdr3_nt: TGTGCCAGCAGCTTCGGGCCGAGGGAGACCCAGTACTTC
j_call: TRBJ1-4; clone_size: -; d_call: -; v_call: TRBV18; cdr3_aa: CASSPNNEKLFF; cdr3_nt: TGTGCCAGCTCACCAAATAATGAAAAACTGTTTTTT
j_call: TRBJ2-7; clone_size: -; d_call: -; v_call: TRBV28; cdr3_aa: CASSSTPRTAYEQYF; cdr3_nt: TGTGCCAGCAGTTCCACCCCCCGGACAGCTTACGAGCAGTACTTC
j_call: TRBJ2-7; clone_size: -; d_call: -; v_call: TRBV7-9; cdr3_aa: CASSQLGQIRYEQYF; cdr3_nt: TGTGCCAGCAGCCAACTCGGACAGATCCGCTACGAGCAGTACTTC
j_call: TRBJ1-5; clone_size: few; d_call: -; v_call: TRBV2; cdr3_aa: CASSGSRAGNQPQHF; cdr3_nt: TGTGCCAGCAGTGGGAGCAGGGCGGGCAATCAGCCCCAGCATTTT
j_call: TRBJ2-2; clone_size: -; d_call: -; v_call: TRBV14; cdr3_aa: CASSHLADTGELFF; cdr3_nt: TGTGCCAGCAGCCACTTGGCGGACACCGGGGAGCTGTTTTTT
j_call: TRBJ2-7; clone_size: -; d_call: TRBD2; v_call: TRBV4-1; cdr3_aa: CASSPRVASGRGPYEQYF; cdr3_nt: TGCGCCAGCAGCCCTCGGGTGGCTAGCGGGAGAGGGCCCTACGAGCAGTACTTC
j_call: TRBJ2-7; clone_size: few; d_call: TRBD2; v_call: TRBV4-2; cdr3_aa: CASSQPTSGSEQQYF; cdr3_nt: TGTGCCAGCAGCCAACCAACTAGCGGGAGTGAACAGCAGTACTTC
j_call: TRBJ1-5; clone_size: -; d_call: -; v_call: TRBV6-1; cdr3_aa: CASSIKPQSNQPQHF; cdr3_nt: TGTGCCAGCAGCATTAAACCCCAGTCCAATCAGCCCCAGCATTTT
j_call: TRBJ2-3; clone_size: -; d_call: -; v_call: TRBV7-3; cdr3_aa: CASSLTGGPTDTQYF; cdr3_nt: TGTGCCAGCAGCTTAACGGGGGGACCTACAGATACGCAGTATTTT
j_call: TRBJ1-1; clone_size: -; d_call: -; v_call: TRBV6-1; cdr3_aa: CASRRGTNTEAFF; cdr3_nt: TGTGCCAGCAGAAGGGGGACCAACACTGAAGCTTTCTTT
j_call: TRBJ2-7; clone_size: -; d_call: -; v_call: TRBV5-4; cdr3_aa: CASSRAGTGSYEQYF; cdr3_nt: TGTGCCAGCAGCCGGGCCGGGACTGGCTCCTACGAGCAGTACTTC
j_call: TRBJ2-5; clone_size: many; d_call: TRBD1; v_call: TRBV7-9; cdr3_aa: CASSQWTGRRGETQYF; cdr3_nt: TGTGCCAGCAGCCAATGGACAGGGAGGAGGGGAGAGACCCAGTACTTC